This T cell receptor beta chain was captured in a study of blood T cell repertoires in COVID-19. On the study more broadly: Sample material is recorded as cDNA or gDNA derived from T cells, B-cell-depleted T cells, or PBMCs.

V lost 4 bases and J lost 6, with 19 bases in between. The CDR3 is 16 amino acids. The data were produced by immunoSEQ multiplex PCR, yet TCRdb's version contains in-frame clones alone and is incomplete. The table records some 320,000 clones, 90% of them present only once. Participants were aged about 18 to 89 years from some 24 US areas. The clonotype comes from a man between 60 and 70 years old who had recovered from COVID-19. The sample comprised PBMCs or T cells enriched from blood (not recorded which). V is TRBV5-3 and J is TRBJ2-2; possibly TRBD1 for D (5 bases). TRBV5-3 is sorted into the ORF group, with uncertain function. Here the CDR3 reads CARSNRTIPQPGELFF. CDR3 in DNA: TGTGCCAGAAGCAACCGGACAATCCCCCAACCCGGGGAGCTGTTTTTT.